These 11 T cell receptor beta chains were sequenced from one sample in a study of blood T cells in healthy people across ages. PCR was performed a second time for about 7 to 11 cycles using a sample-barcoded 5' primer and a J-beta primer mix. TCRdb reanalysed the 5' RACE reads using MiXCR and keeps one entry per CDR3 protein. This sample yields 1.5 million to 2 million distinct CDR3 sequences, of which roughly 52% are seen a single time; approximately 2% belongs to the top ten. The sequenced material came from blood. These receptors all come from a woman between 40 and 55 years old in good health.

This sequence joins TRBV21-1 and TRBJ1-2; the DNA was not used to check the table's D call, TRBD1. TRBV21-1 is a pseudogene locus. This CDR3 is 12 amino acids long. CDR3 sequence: CARIRTGSGYTF. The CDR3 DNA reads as TGTGCCAGAATTCGGACAGGGAGCGGCTACACCTTC.

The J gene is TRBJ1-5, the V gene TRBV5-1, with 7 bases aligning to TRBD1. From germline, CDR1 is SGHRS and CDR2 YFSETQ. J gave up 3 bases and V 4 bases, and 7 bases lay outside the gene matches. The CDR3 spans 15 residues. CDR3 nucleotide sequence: TGCGCCAGCAGCCCCGGGACAGCGGACAATCAGCCCCAGCATTTT. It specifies CASSPGTADNQPQHF.

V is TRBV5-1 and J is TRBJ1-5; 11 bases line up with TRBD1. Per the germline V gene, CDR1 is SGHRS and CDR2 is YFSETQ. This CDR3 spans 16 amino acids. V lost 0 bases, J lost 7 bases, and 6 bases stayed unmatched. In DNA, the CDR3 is TGCGCCAGCAGCTTGGACGGACAGGGGGCTGGGCAGCCCCAGCATTTT. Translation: CASSLDGQGAGQPQHF.

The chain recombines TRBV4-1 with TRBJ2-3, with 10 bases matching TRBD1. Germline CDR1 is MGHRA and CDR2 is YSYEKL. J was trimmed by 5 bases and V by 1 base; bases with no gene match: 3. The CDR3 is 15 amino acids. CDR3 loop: CASSQARTGGDTQYF. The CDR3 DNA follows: TGCGCCAGCAGCCAAGCCCGGACAGGGGGAGATACGCAGTATTTT.

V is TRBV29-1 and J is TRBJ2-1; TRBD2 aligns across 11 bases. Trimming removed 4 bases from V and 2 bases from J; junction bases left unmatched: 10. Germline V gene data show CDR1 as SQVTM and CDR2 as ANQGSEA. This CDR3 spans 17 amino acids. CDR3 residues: CSVVGSGGVATYNEQFF. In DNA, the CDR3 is TGCAGCGTTGTCGGTAGCGGGGGGGTGGCAACCTACAATGAGCAGTTCTTC.

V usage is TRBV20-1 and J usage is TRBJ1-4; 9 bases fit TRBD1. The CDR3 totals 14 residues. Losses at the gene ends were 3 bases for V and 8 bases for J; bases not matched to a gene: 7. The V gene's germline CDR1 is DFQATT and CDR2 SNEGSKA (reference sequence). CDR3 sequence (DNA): TGCAGTGCTAGCCCGGGACAGGGATACGAAAAACTGTTTTTT. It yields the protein CSASPGQGYEKLFF.

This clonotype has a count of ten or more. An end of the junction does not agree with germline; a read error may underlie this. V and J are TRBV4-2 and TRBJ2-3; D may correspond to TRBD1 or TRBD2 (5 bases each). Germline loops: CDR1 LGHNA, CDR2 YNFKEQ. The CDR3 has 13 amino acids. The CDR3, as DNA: TGCGCCAGCAGCCAAGAGGGGACAGATACGCAGTATTTT. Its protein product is CASSQEGTDTQYF.

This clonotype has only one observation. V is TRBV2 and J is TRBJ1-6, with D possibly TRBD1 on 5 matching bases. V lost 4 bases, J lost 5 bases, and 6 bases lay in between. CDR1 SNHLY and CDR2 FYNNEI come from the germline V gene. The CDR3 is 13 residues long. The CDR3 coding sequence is TGTGCCAGCAGTGGACAGCATAATTCACCCCTCCACTTT. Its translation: CASSGQHNSPLHF.

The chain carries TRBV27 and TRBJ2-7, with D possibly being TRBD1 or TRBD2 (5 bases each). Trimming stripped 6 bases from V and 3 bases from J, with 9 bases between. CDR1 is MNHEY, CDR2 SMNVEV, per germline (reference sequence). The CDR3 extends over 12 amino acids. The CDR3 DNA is TGTGCCAGCAGGGGACCCTTCTACGAGCAGTACTTC. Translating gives CASRGPFYEQYF.

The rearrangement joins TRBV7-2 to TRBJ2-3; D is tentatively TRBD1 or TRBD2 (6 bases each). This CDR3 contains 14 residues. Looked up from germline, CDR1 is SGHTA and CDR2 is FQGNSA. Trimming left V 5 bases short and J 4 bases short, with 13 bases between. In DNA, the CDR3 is TGTGCCAGCAGCCCCATAGGGGGGCCAGATACGCAGTATTTT. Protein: CASSPIGGPDTQYF.

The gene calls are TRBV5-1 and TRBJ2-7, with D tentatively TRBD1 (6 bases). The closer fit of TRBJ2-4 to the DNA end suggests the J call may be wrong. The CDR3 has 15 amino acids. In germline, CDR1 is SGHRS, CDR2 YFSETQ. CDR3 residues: CASSWTDWPANIQYF. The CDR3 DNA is TGCGCCAGCAGCTGGACAGACTGGCCCGCAAACATTCAGTACTTC.